This T cell receptor beta chain was identified during a study of T-cell reconstitution after alpha-beta-depleted transplantation in children. With 4 bases removed from V and 3 bases from J, the gap between germline ends came to 7 bases. Germline values: CDR1 SQVTM, CDR2 ANQGSEA. The CDR3 sequence is 11 residues long. Preparation of the TCRbeta library used unique molecular identifiers. MiXCR, applied by TCRdb to the PCR reads, yields one record per CDR3 protein. Among approximately 1,000,000 distinct CDR3 sequences listed, around 30% were seen once. This specimen consisted of PBMCs, mostly from graft donor cells, obtained 360 days after TCRalphabeta/CD19-depleted stem cell transplant. The rearrangement joins TRBV29-1 to TRBJ2-7, with D hard to call. The receptor comes from a boy less than two years old who had a stem cell transplant for SCID, so the T cells may come from the graft donor. The CDR3 here is CSVAASYEQYF. CDR3 sequence (DNA): TGCAGCGTTGCGGCAAGCTACGAGCAGTACTTC.